The T cell receptor beta chain described here comes from a study of T cells in Graves' hyperthyroidism and ophthalmopathy. Notes on the study in general: Most thyroid clonotypes expanded above 0.001 appeared in blood too.

CDR3 size: 13 residues. Germline V gene data show CDR1 as SNHLY and CDR2 as FYNNEI. Trimming shortened V by 4 bases and J by 5 bases, and 11 bases separated the two germline ends. This clonotype was counted ten times or more. What it binds is not known. What was amplified from RNA transcripts were TCR beta CDR3 regions. The HTBI primer set was used in a first-round RT-PCR of the TCR CDR3. TCRdb redid the calling of the multiplex PCR reads with MiXCR, one entry per CDR3 protein. Of a few hundred thousand distinct CDR3 sequences listed, roughly a sixth were seen once; the top ten hold about 50%. Sequences were obtained from blood. This sequence originates from a woman aged 45-60 years with Graves' hyperthyroidism. The V call is TRBV2, the J call TRBJ1-2; TRBD1 might be the D (5 bases). Here the CDR3 DNA reads TGTGCCAGCAGTGCCCAGGGAAGTTATGGCTACACCTTC. It translates to CASSAQGSYGYTF. Combining the CDR3 with reference TRBV2 and TRBJ1-2 gives the whole variable domain EPEVTQTPSHQVTQMGQEVILRCVPISNHLYFYWYRQILGQKVEFLVSFYNNEISEKSEIFDDQFSVERPDGSNFTLKIRSTKLEDSAMYFCASSAQGSYGYTFGSGTRLTVV.